One sample yielded the 12 T cell receptor beta chains listed below, sequenced in a study of Tregs in tolerant kidney transplant recipients. Clones were read by immunoSEQ multiplex PCR, and TCRdb kept only the in-frame ones, dropping some. The listing contains about 48,000 clones. The material sequenced was CD4+ T cells from blood, taken before the transplant. Every receptor here comes from a human donor who received a combined kidney and bone marrow transplant.

The CDR3 reads CASSLQGATNEKLFF. The CDR3 bases that were read are TGTGCCAGCAGCTTACAGGGTGCAACTAATGAAAAA. The V call is TRBV7-8, the J call TRBJ1-4, with D perhaps TRBD1 (5 bases). Read sequence stops 3 residues before the CDR3 end, and the germline J gene provides the missing end. Germline loops: CDR1 SGHVS, CDR2 FQNEAQ. V was shortened by 2 bases and J by 0 bases, with 7 bases between the two germline ends. The CDR3 consists of 15 residues.

About this clone itself: Coverage ceases 3 residues before the CDR3 finishes, and the germline J gene fills in the end. The chain has TRBV2 and TRBJ2-5, with 8 bases aligning to TRBD1. V gave up 5 bases and J gave up 1 base; unmatched junction bases: 3. The CDR3 consists of 14 residues. The germline V gene encodes CDR1 SNHLY and CDR2 FYNNEI. The part of the CDR3 DNA that was read is TGTGCCAGCAGTATCGACAGGGGCCAAGAGACC. It specifies CASSIDRGQET. From start to end, the CDR3 is CASSIDRGQETQYF.

Regarding this clone: From the germline J gene comes the end of the CDR3, since the read stops 3 residues before it. The J gene is TRBJ2-1, the V gene TRBV19; perhaps TRBD2 as D (7 bases). Trimming pared 5 bases from V and 4 bases from J, leaving 15 bases between. CDR3 size: 15 residues. CDR1 and CDR2 (germline): LNHDA, SQIVND (reference sequence). The sequenced part of the CDR3 DNA is TGTGCCAGTAGTGGGGGAGGGGGGGGTTACAATGAG. This sequence encodes CASSGGGGGYNE. The whole CDR3 reads CASSGGGGGYNEQFF.

Comment on this clone: The read is 3 residues too short to cover the CDR3 end, so that end is filled in from the germline J gene. V usage is TRBV18 and J usage is TRBJ2-7; 7 positions match TRBD1. The germline CDR1 and CDR2 sequences are KGHSH and LQKENI. Trimming took 3 bases from V and 1 from J; bases not matched to a gene: 3. The CDR3 is made up of 14 amino acids. CDR3 sequence: CASSPGRGSYEQYF. CDR3 DNA, as far as it was read: TGTGCCAGCTCACCTGGCAGGGGGTCCTACGAG.

On this clone: From the germline J gene comes the end of the CDR3, since the read stops 3 residues before it. The chain employs TRBV2 and TRBJ1-2, with 9 bases fitting TRBD1. The CDR3 length is 15 residues. Germline loops: CDR1 SNHLY, CDR2 FYNNEI. Partial CDR3 DNA: TGTGCCAGCAGCCCTGCCAGGACAGGGGCGGGGGGC. It translates to CASSPARTGAGG. The whole CDR3 protein is CASSPARTGAGGYTF.

Worth noting for this clone: Coverage ceases 3 residues before the CDR3 finishes, and the germline J gene fills in the end. The gene calls are TRBV20-1 and TRBJ2-4; D gene uncertain. Germline CDR1 and CDR2: DFQATT and SNEGSKA (reference sequence). The CDR3 sequence is 15 residues long. Trimming pared 6 bases from V and 0 bases from J, leaving 15 bases between. Partial CDR3 DNA: TGCAGTGCCAGCACTACATCTCTAGCCAAAAACATT. Translated, it gives CSASTTSLAKNI. The full-length CDR3 reads as CSASTTSLAKNIQYF.

In regard to this clone: The read falls 3 residues short of the CDR3 end, and the missing part is taken from the germline J gene. V and J are TRBV5-6 and TRBJ2-2; D gene unclear. Trimming pared 3 bases from V and 0 bases from J, leaving 6 bases between. CDR1 and CDR2 from the germline V gene are SGHDT and YYEEEE. This CDR3 is built from 14 residues. This chain's CDR3 is CASSYNPNTGELFF. The sequenced part of the CDR3 DNA is TGTGCCAGCAGCTACAATCCGAACACCGGGGAG.

Of note for this clone: The read ends 3 residues before the CDR3 terminus; that terminus is restored from the germline J gene. The V call is TRBV30, the J call TRBJ1-1; TRBD1 is a possible D gene (5 bases). The CDR3 runs to 15 residues. The germline V gene encodes CDR1 GTSNPN and CDR2 SVGIG (reference sequence). Trimming left V 2 bases short and J 4 bases short, with 17 bases between. CDR3 DNA (partial): TGTGCCTGGAGTTTCTCAACAGGATACGGCACTGAA. Protein: CAWSFSTGYGTE. The full CDR3 is CAWSFSTGYGTEAFF.

Remarks on this clone: Coverage ceases 3 residues before the CDR3 finishes, and the germline J gene fills in the end. The J gene is TRBJ2-5, the V gene TRBV19; D possibly matches TRBD1 or TRBD2 (5 bases each). Germline V gene sequence: CDR1 LNHDA, CDR2 SQIVND (reference sequence). The CDR3 length is 15 residues. The ends were cut back, 3 bases at V and 4 bases at J, with 15 bases in the middle. The sequenced part of the CDR3 DNA is TGTGCCAGTAGTATCGGAGGACACGGTAGAGAGACC. Its translation: CASSIGGHGRET. The whole CDR3 sequence reads CASSIGGHGRETQYF.

As to this clone: The CDR3 end lies 3 residues beyond the end of the read and is filled in from the germline J gene. The chain recombines TRBV2 with TRBJ1-2; 8 positions match TRBD1. Germline V gene data show CDR1 as SNHLY and CDR2 as FYNNEI. The CDR3 is made up of 13 amino acids. CDR3 bases read: TGTGCCAGCAGACCATTGGGGGACAGGGGC. Translating it yields CASRPLGDRG. The CDR3, in full, reads CASRPLGDRGYTF.

With respect to this clone: The CDR3 is cut off 3 residues early in the read; its end comes from the germline J gene. The chain employs TRBV2 and TRBJ2-1; D not resolved. In germline, CDR1 is SNHLY, CDR2 FYNNEI. The germline V and J ends were trimmed by 1 base and 5 bases, with 6 bases remaining between them. This CDR3 spans 13 amino acids. The DNA read from the CDR3 is TGTGCCAGCAGTGAAGACAGAAACAATGAG. Its translation is CASSEDRNNE. From start to end, the CDR3 is CASSEDRNNEQFF.

Turning to this clone: Sequencing ends 3 residues short of the CDR3 end; the germline J gene provides the rest. This chain joins TRBV7-2 and TRBJ2-5; D gene unclear. CDR3 size: 13 residues. Germline CDR1 and CDR2: SGHTA and FQGNSA. V was clipped by 2 bases and J by 2 bases, with 6 bases between them. The part of the CDR3 DNA that was read is TGTGCCAGCAGCTTAAGGCTTCAAGAGACC. Encoded protein: CASSLRLQET. The CDR3 in its entirety is CASSLRLQETQYF.